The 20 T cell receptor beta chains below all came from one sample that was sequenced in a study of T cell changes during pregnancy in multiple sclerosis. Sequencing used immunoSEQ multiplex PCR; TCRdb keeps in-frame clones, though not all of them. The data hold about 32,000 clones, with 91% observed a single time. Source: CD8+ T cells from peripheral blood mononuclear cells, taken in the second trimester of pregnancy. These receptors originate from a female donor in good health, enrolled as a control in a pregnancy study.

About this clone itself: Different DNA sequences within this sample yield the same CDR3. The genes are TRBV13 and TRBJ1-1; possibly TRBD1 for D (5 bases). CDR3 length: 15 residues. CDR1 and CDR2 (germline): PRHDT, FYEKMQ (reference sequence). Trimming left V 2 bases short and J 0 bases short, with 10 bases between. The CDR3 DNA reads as TGTGCCAGCAGCTTATCTACAGGCATGAACACTGAAGCTTTCTTT. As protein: CASSLSTGMNTEAFF.

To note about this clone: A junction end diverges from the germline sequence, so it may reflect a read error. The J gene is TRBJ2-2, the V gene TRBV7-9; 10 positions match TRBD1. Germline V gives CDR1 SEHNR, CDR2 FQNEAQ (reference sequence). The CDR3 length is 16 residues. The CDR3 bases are TGTGCCAGCTTATTACCGGGACAGGGGAACCCCGGGGAGCTGTTTTTT. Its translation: CASLLPGQGNPGELFF.

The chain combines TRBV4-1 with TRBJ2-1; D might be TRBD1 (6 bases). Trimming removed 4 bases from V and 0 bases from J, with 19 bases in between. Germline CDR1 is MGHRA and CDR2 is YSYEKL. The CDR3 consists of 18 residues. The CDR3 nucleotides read TGCGCCAGCAGCCGATCAACCGGGACACAGAGCTCCTACAATGAGCAGTTCTTC. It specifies CASSRSTGTQSSYNEQFF.

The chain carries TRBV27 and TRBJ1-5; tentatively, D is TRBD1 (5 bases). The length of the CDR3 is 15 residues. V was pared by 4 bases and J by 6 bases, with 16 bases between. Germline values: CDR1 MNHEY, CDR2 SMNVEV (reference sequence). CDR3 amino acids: CASSSTGNSAQPQHF. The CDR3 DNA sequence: TGTGCCAGCAGTTCTACAGGTAATTCCGCTCAGCCCCAGCATTTT.

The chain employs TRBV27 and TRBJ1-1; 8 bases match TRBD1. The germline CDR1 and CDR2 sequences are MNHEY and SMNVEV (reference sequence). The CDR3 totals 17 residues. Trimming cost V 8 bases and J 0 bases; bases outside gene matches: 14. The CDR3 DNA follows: TGTGCCAGCGGGGCGGGGACAGGAATCCCTATGAACACTGAAGCTTTCTTT. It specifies CASGAGTGIPMNTEAFF.

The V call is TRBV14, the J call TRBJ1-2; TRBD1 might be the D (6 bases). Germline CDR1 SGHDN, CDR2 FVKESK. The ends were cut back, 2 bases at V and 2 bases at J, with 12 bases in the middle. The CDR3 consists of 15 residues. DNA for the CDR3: TGTGCCAGCAGCCAATACGACAGGCGGAACTATGGCTACACCTTC. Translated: CASSQYDRRNYGYTF.

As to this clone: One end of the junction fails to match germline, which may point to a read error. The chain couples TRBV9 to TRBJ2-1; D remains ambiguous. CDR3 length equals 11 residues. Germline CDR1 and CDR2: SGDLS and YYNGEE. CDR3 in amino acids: CASRSSNEQFF. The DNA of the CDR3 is TGTGCCAGCAGGTCCTCCAATGAGCAGTTCTTC. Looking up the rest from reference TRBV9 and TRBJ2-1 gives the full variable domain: DSGVTQTPKHLITATGQRVTLRCSPRSGDLSVYWYQQSLDQGLQFLIQYYNGEERAKGNILERFSAQQFPDLHSELNLSSLELGDSALYFCASRSSNEQFFGPGTRLTVL.

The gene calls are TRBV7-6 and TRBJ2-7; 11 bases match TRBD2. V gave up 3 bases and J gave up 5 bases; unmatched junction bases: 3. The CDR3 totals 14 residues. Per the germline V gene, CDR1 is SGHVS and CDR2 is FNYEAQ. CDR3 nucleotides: TGTGCCAGCAGCTTTAGCGGGGGGGCGGACGAGCAGTACTTC. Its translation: CASSFSGGADEQYF.

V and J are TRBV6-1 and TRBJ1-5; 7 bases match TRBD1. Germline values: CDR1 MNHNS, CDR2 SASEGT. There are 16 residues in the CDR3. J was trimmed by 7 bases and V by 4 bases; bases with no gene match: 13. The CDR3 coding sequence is TGTGCCAGCAGTGCCCGGATGGGACAGTTAGAACAGCCCCAGCATTTT. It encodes CASSARMGQLEQPQHF.

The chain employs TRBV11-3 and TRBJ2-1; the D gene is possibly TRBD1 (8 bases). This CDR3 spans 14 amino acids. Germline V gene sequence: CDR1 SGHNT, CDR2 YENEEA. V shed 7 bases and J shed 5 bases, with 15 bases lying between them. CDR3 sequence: CASTDRGGNNEQFF. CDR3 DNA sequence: TGTGCCAGCACTGACAGGGGAGGGAACAATGAGCAGTTCTTC.

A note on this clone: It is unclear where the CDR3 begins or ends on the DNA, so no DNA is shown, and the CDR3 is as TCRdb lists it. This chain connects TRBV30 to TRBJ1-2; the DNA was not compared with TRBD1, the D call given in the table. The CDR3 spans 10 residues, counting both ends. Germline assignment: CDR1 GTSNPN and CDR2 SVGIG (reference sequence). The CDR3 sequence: CAFGQGSGTF.

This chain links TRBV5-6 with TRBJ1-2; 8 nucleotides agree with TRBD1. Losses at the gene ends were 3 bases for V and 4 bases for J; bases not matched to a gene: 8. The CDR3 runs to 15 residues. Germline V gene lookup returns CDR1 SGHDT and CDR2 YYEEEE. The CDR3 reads CASSSTTGVLYGYTF. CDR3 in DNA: TGTGCCAGCAGCTCCACGACAGGGGTCCTCTATGGCTACACCTTC.

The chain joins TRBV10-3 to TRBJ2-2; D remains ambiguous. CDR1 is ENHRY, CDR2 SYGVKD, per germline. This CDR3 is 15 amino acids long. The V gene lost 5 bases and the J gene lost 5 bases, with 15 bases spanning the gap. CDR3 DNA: TGTGCCATCAGTCAGAGCGCCGAGTTAACCGGGGAGCTGTTTTTT. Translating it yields CAISQSAELTGELFF.

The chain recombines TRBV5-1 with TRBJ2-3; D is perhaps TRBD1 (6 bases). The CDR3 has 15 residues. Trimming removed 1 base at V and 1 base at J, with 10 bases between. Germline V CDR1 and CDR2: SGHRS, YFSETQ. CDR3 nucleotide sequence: TGCGCCAGCAGCTTGTTGGGGGCTGGCACAGATACGCAGTATTTT. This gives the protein CASSLLGAGTDTQYF.

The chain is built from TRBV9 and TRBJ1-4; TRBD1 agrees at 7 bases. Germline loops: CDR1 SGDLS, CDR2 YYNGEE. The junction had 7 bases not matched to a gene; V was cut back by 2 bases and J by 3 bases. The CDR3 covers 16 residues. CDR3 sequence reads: CASSVTRDSPNEKLFF. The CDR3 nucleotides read TGTGCCAGCAGCGTCACCCGGGACAGTCCTAATGAAAAACTGTTTTTT.

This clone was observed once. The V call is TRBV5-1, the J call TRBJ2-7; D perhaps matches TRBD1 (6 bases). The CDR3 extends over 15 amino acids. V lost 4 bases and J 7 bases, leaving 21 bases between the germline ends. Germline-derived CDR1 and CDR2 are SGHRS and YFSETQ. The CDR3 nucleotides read TGCGCCAGCAGCCTAGAGTTGGACAGTCTTGGGGAGCAGTACTTC. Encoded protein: CASSLELDSLGEQYF.

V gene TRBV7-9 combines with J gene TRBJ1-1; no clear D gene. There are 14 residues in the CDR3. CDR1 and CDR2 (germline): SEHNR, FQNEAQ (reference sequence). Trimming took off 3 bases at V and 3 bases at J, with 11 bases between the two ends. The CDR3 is CASSFALTHTEAFF. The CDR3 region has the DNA TGTGCCAGCAGCTTCGCATTGACTCACACTGAAGCTTTCTTT.

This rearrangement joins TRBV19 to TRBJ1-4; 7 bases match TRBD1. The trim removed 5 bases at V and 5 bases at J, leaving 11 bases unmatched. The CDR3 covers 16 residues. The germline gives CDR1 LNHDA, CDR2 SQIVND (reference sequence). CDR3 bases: TGTGCCAGTAGTCTACATTCCGACAGGGAGAATGAAAAACTGTTTTTT. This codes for CASSLHSDRENEKLFF.

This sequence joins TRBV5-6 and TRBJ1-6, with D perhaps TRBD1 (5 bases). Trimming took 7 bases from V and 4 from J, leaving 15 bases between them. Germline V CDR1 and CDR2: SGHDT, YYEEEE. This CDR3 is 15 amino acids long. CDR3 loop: CASGLWGVYNSPLHF. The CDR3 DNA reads TGTGCCAGCGGTTTATGGGGGGTTTATAATTCACCCCTCCACTTT.

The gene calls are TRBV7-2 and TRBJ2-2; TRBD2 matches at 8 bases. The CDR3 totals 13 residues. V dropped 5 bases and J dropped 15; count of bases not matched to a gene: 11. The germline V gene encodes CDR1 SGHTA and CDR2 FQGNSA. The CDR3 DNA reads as TGTGCCAGCAGCCCAGGACTAGCCGAAACTGTGTTTTTT. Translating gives CASSPGLAETVFF.